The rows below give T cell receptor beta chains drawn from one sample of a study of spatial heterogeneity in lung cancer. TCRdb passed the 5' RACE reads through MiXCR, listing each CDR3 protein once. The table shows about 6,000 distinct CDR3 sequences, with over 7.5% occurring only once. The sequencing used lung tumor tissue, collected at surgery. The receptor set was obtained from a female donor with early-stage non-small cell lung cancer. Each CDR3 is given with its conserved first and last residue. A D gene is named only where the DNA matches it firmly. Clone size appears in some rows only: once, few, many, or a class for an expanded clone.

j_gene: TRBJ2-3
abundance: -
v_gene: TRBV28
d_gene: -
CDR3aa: CASSPGSTDTQYF
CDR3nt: TGTGCCAGCAGTCCGGGGAGCACAGATACGCAGTATTTT

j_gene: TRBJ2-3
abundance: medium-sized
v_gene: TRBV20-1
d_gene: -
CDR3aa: CSARDGARNTDTQYF
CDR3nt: TGCAGTGCTAGAGACGGGGCGAGGAACACAGATACGCAGTATTTT

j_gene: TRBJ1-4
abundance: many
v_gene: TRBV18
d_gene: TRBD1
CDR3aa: CASSPHPGGPTNEKLFF
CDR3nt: TGTGCCAGCTCACCACATCCAGGGGGCCCAACTAATGAAAAACTGTTTTTT

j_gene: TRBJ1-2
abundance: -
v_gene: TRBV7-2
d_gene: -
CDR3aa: CASSLRLQAYRGYTF
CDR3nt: TGTGCCAGCAGCTTAAGGCTACAGGCCTATCGAGGCTACACCTTC

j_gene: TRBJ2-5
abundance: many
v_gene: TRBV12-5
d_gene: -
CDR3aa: CASGPGASSGGETQYF
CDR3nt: TGTGCTAGTGGTCCGGGTGCGTCGAGTGGTGGAGAGACCCAGTACTTC

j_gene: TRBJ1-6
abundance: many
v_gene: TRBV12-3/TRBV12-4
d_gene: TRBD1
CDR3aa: CASSEQGWYSPLHF
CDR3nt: TGTGCCAGCAGTGAACAGGGGTGGTATTCACCCCTCCACTTT

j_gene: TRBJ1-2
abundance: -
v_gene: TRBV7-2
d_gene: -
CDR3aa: CASSFWRDSYGYTF
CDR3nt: TGTGCCAGCAGCTTTTGGAGGGATTCCTATGGCTACACCTTC

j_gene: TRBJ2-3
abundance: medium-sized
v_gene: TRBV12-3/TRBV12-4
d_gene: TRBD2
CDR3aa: CASRPTSGTDTQYF
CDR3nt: TGTGCCAGCAGGCCCACTAGCGGCACAGATACGCAGTATTTT

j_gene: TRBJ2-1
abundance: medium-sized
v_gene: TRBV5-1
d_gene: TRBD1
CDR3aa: CASSSGTEVYNEQFF
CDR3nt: TGCGCCAGCAGCTCCGGGACAGAAGTCTACAATGAGCAGTTCTTC

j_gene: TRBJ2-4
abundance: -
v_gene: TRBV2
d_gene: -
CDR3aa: CASTGTQNIQYF
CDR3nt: TGTGCCAGCACCGGGACCCAAAACATTCAGTACTTC

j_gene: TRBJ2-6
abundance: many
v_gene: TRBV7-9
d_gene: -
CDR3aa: CASSFRSGANVLTF
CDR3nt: TGTGCCAGCAGCTTTCGCTCTGGGGCCAACGTCCTGACTTTC

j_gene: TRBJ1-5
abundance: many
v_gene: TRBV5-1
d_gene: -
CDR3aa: CASSWDGQGPQHF
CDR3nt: TGCGCCAGCAGCTGGGACGGCCAGGGTCCCCAGCATTTT

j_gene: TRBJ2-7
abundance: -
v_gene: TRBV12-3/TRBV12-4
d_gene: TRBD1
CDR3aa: CATIRMGQGAAIYSYEQYF
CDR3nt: TGTGCCACCATCAGGATGGGACAGGGGGCGGCCATATATTCCTACGAGCAGTACTTC

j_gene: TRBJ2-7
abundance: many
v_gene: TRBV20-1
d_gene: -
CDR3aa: CSVRPGPTADYEQYF
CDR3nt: TGCAGTGTTCGACCCGGGCCCACGGCTGACTACGAGCAGTACTTC

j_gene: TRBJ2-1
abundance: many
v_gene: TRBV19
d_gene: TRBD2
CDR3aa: CASSIRLAGAETYNEQFF
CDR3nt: TGTGCCAGTAGTATACGCCTAGCGGGGGCCGAGACCTACAATGAGCAGTTCTTC

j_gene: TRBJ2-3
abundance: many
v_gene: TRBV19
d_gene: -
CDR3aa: CASSRNRADTQYF
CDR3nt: TGTGCCAGTAGTCGAAACCGGGCAGATACGCAGTATTTT

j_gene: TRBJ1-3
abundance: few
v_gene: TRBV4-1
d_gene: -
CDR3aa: CASSPVGGAGNTIYF
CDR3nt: TGCGCCAGCAGCCCCGTGGGGGGAGCAGGAAACACCATATATTTT

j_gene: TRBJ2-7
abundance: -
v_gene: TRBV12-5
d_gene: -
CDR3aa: CASGLGEGREQYF
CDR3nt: TGTGCTAGTGGTTTGGGCGAAGGACGCGAGCAGTACTTC

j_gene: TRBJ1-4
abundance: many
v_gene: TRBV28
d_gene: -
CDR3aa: CASSSAGYDEKLFF
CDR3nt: TGTGCCAGCAGTTCCGCAGGATATGATGAAAAACTGTTTTTT

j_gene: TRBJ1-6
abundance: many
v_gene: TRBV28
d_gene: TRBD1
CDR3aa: CASRIPGQGVSPLHF
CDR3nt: TGTGCCAGCCGAATACCGGGACAGGGAGTTTCACCCCTCCACTTT

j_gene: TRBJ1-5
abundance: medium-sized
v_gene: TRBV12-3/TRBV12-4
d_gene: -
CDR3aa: CASSPDRNQPQHF
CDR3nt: TGTGCCAGCAGTCCCGACCGCAATCAGCCCCAGCATTTT

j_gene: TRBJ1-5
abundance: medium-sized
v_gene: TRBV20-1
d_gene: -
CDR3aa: CSASMGQPQHF
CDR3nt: TGCAGTGCTAGTATGGGGCAGCCCCAGCATTTT

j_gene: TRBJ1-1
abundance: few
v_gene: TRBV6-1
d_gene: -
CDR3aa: CASSARGGTEAFF
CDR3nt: TGTGCCAGCAGTGCCCGGGGAGGCACTGAAGCTTTCTTT

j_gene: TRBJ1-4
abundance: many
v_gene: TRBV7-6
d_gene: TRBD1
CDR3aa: CASSRGQGATNEKLFF
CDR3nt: TGTGCCAGCAGCAGAGGACAGGGGGCAACTAATGAAAAACTGTTTTTT

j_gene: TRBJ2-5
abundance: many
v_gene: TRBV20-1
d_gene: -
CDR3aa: CSVLDRKGETQYF
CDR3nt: TGCAGTGTACTTGATCGCAAGGGGGAGACCCAGTACTTC

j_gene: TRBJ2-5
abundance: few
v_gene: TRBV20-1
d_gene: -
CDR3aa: CSARDVARSWETQYF
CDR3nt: TGCAGTGCTAGAGATGTCGCCAGGTCTTGGGAGACCCAGTACTTC

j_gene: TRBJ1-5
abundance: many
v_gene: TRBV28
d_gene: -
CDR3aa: CASSFGGIGQPQHF
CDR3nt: TGTGCCAGCAGTTTCGGAGGGATCGGGCAGCCCCAGCATTTT

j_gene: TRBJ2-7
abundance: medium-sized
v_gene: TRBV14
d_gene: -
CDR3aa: CASSDRQASYEQYF
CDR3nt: TGTGCCAGCAGCGACCGACAGGCTTCCTACGAGCAGTACTTC

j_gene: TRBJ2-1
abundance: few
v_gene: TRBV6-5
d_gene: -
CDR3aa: CASSYFGGGEQFF
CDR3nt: TGTGCCAGCAGTTATTTCGGGGGAGGAGAGCAGTTCTTC

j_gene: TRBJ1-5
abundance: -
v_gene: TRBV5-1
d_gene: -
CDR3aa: CASSPGSAGGNQPQHF
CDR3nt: TGCGCCAGCAGCCCCGGGAGTGCCGGCGGCAATCAGCCCCAGCATTTT

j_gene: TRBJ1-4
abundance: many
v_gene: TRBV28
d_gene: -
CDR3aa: CASRLVNEKLFF
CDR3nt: TGTGCCAGCCGGTTGGTTAATGAAAAACTGTTTTTT

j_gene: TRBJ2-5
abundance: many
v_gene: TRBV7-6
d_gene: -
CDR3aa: CASSFSGQETQYF
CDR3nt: TGTGCCAGCAGCTTCTCGGGACAAGAGACCCAGTACTTC

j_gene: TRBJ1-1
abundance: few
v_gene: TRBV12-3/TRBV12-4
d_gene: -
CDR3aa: CASSSGTEAFF
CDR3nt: TGTGCCAGCAGTTCGGGCACTGAAGCTTTCTTT

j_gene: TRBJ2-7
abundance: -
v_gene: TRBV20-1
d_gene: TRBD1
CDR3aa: CSARDLTGIYEQYF
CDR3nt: TGCAGTGCTAGAGATTTGACAGGGATCTACGAGCAGTACTTC

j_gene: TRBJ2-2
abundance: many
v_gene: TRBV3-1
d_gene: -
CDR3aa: CASSQHLMTDTGELFF
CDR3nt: TGTGCCAGCAGCCAACACCTTATGACGGATACCGGGGAGCTGTTTTTT

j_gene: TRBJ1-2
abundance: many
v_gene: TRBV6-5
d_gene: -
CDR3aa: CASRPTGGLAYGYTF
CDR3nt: TGTGCCAGCAGACCTACGGGCGGGCTTGCCTATGGCTACACCTTC

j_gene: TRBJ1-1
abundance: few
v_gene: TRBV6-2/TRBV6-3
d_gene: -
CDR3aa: CASSIQGGTEAFF
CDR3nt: TGTGCCAGCAGTATACAGGGAGGAACTGAAGCTTTCTTT

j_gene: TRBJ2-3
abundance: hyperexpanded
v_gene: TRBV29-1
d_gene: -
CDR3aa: CSVAQGGTDTQYF
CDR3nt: TGCAGCGTTGCCCAGGGTGGTACAGATACGCAGTATTTT

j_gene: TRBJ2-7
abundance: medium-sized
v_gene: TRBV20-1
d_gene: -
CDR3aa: CSASGARYEQYF
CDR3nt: TGCAGTGCTAGCGGGGCACGGTACGAGCAGTACTTC

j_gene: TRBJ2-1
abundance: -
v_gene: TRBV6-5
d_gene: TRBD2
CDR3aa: CASSYSPGLAGGIGNEQFF
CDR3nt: TGTGCCAGCAGTTACTCGCCAGGGCTAGCGGGGGGGATCGGCAATGAGCAGTTCTTC

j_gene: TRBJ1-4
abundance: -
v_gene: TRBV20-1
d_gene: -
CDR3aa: CSALAPNREKLFF
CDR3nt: TGCAGTGCCCTAGCCCCGAACAGGGAAAAACTGTTTTTT

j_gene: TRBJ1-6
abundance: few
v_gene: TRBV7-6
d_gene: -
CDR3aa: CASSLFQDSPLHF
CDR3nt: TGTGCCAGCAGCTTATTCCAGGACTCACCCCTCCACTTT

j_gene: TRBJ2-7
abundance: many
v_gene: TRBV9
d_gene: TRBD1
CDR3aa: CASSPGDSNSYEQYF
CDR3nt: TGTGCCAGCAGCCCTGGGGACAGTAACTCCTACGAGCAGTACTTC

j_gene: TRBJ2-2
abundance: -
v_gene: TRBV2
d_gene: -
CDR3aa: CASSFAGAGELFF
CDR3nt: TGTGCCAGCAGCTTTGCCGGGGCCGGGGAGCTGTTTTTT

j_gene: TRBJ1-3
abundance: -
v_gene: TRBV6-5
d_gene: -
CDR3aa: CASREAGGNTIYF
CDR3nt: TGTGCCAGCAGGGAAGCGGGCGGAAACACCATATATTTT

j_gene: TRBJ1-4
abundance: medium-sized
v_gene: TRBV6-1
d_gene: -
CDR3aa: CASSESRRGEKLFF
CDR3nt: TGTGCCAGCAGTGAGTCTAGGAGGGGTGAAAAACTGTTTTTT

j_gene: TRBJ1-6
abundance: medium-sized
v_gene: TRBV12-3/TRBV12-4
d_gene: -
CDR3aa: CASSQRNSPLHF
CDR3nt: TGTGCCAGCAGCCAAAGGAATTCACCCCTCCACTTT

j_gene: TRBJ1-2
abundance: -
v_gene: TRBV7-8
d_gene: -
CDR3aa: CASSPDRNYGYTF
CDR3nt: TGTGCCAGCAGCCCTGACAGGAATTATGGCTACACCTTC

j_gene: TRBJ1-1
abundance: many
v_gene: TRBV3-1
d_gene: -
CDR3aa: CASSQRTGNTEAFF
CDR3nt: TGTGCCAGCAGCCAACGGACCGGGAACACTGAAGCTTTCTTT

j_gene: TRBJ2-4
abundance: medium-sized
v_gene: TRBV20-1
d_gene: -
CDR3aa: CSAKGQRGKKNIQYF
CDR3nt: TGCAGTGCTAAGGGCCAGAGGGGCAAAAAAAACATTCAGTACTTC

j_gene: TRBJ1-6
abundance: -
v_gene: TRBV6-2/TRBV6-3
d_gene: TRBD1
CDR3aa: CASSYRDRNSPLHF
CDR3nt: TGTGCCAGCAGTTACCGGGACAGGAATTCACCCCTCCACTTT

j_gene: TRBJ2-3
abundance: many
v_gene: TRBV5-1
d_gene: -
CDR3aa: CASSKGQRESDTQYF
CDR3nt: TGCGCCAGCAGCAAGGGACAAAGAGAATCCGATACGCAGTATTTT

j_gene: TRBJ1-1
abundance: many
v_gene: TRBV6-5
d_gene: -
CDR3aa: CASSFLNTEAFF
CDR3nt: TGTGCCAGCTCTTTCCTGAACACTGAAGCTTTCTTT

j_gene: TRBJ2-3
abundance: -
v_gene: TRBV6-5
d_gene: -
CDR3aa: CASSRSGGGTDTQYF
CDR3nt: TGTGCCAGCAGCCGAAGCGGAGGAGGCACAGATACGCAGTATTTT

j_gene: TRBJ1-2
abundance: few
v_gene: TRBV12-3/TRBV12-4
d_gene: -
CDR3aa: CASSLDGNGNYGYTF
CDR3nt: TGTGCCAGCAGTTTAGATGGGAATGGGAACTATGGCTACACCTTC